This T cell receptor beta chain was identified during a study of T-cell reconstitution after alpha-beta-depleted transplantation in children. Germline lookup yields CDR1 ENHRY and CDR2 SYGVKD. V was pared by 6 bases and J by 1 base, with 10 bases of the junction left unmatched. CDR3 length: 18 residues. TCRbeta library construction was performed incorporating unique molecular identifiers. TCRdb itself ran the PCR reads through MiXCR, one entry per CDR3 protein. The sample holds about 980,000 distinct CDR3 sequences, 25% to 35% seen once. General study points: Reported findings indicate that, about two months after transplant, alpha-beta T cells came from several hundred expanded clones, which were derived from non-depleted graft cells. Recipient T cells and thymic progenitors that survived gave rise to the high TCRbeta diversity observed at day 60 in some patients.

Note on this clonotype: Its specificity is not known.

The chain combines TRBV10-3 with TRBJ2-3; 13 bases are a match to TRBD2. The sample was PBMCs, mostly from graft donor cells, taken 360 days after TCRalphabeta/CD19-depleted stem cell transplant. The sequence derives from a boy under three years old who had a stem cell transplant for SCID, so the T cells may come from the graft donor. CDR3 residues: CAISPTSGGAGGTDTQYF. The DNA for the CDR3 is TGTGCCATCAGCCCCACTAGCGGGGGGGCCGGTGGCACAGATACGCAGTATTTT.